What follows is one TCR beta chain and its context. There are 13 residues in the CDR3. This sample stems from a study of control samples from healthy donors and cancer patients. Assay: immunoSEQ multiplex PCR; the TCRdb copy retains only in-frame clones and omits some. The sample includes roughly 76,000 clones, 94% of them seen just once. The origin of this receptor is a woman in her thirties or forties in good health. The chain carries TRBV12-3 or TRBV12-4 and TRBJ2-7; 7 bases map to TRBD2. The sample comprised blood. CDR3 sequence: CATRKAGSYEQYF. The CDR3 DNA follows: TGTGCAACCCGAAAAGCGGGGTCCTACGAGCAGTACTTC.